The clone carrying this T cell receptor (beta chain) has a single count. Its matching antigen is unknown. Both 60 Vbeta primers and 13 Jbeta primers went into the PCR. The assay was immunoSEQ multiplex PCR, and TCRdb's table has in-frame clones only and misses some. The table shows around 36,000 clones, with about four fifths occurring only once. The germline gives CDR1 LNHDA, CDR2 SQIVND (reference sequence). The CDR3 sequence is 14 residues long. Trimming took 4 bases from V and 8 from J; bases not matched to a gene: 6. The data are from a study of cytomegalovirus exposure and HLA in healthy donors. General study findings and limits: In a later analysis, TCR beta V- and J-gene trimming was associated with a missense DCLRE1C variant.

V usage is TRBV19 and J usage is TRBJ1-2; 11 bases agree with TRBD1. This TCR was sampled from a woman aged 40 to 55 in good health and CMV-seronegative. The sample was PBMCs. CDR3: CASSTRDRGNGYTF. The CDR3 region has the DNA TGTGCCAGTAGTACCCGGGACAGGGGGAACGGCTACACCTTC.